Listed here are 3 T cell receptor beta chains from one sample, sequenced in a study of patients and donors after allogeneic stem cell transplantation. TCRdb called the RT-PCR reads again in MiXCR, with one record for every CDR3 protein. The sample yields about a million distinct CDR3 sequences, approximately 19% seen once. Sequenced input: blood, either unsorted or a sorted T cell fraction (not recorded which). All receptors come from a human donor who was either an allogeneic HSCT recipient or a stem cell or donor lymphocyte infusion donor (not recorded which). It is not recorded whose cells these are; they may come from a transplant donor.

There are a few counts of this clonotype. The CDR3 nucleotides read TGCAGTGCTAGAAAACCCGGGACAGGGGGGACGAACACTGAAGCTTTCTTT. Its protein product is CSARKPGTGGTNTEAFF. The V and J genes are TRBV20-1 and TRBJ1-1, with 11 bases identical to TRBD1. V lost 2 bases and J lost 1; bases outside the gene matches: 9. CDR1 is DFQATT, CDR2 SNEGSKA, per germline (reference sequence). This CDR3 region has 17 residues.

Only a few counts were recorded for this clonotype. The chain joins TRBV4-2 to TRBJ1-1, with 10 nucleotides matching TRBD1. This CDR3 is built from 16 residues. Trimming cost V 1 base and J 8 bases; bases outside gene matches: 10. Per the germline V gene, CDR1 is LGHNA and CDR2 is YNFKEQ. CDR3 nucleotide sequence: TGTGCCAGCAGCCAAGGGCCGGGACAGGGGTTAGAAGAAGCTTTCTTT. Residues: CASSQGPGQGLEEAFF.

The J gene is TRBJ2-7, the V gene TRBV13, with D perhaps TRBD1 (5 bases). The CDR3 length is 16 residues. Between the trimmed V and J ends, which lost 1 base and 3 bases, there was a span of 16 bases. Germline V gene lookup returns CDR1 PRHDT and CDR2 FYEKMQ (reference sequence). The CDR3: CASSLVPDSHGYEQYF. DNA for the CDR3: TGTGCCAGCAGCTTAGTACCAGACAGTCACGGCTACGAGCAGTACTTC.